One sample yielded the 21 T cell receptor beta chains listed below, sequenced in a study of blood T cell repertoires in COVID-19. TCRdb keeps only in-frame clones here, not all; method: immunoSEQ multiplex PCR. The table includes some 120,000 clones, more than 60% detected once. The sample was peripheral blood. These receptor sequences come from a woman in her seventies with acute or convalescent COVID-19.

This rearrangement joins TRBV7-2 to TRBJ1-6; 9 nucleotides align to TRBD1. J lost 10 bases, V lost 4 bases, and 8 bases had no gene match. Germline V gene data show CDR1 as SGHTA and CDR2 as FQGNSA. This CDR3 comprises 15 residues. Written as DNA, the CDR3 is TGTGCCAGCAGCTCCAGGACAGGGGAAGGCTCACCCCTCCACTTT. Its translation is CASSSRTGEGSPLHF.

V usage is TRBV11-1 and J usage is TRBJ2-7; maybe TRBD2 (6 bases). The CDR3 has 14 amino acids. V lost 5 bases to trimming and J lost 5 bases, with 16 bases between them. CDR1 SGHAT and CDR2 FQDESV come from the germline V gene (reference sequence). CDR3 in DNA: TGTGCCAGCAGCCACCTGACTAGTGACAACGAGCAGTACTTC. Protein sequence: CASSHLTSDNEQYF.

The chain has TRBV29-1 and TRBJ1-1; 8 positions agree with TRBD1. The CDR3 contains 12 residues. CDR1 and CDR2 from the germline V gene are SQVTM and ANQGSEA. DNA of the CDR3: TGCAGTGGACAGGGATCGAACACTGAAGCTTTCTTT. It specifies CSGQGSNTEAFF.

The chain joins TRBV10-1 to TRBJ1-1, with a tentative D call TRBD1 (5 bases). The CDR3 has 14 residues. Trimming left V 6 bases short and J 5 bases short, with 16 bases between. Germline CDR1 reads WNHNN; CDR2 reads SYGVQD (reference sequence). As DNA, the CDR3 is TGCGCCAGCAGACCTGCGGGGCGAGGGACTGAAGCTTTCTTT. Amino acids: CASRPAGRGTEAFF.

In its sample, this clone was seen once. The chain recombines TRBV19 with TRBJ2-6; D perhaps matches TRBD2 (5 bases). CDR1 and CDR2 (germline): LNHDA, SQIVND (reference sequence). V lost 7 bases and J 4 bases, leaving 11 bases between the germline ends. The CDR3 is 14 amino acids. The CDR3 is CASTTTGGANVLTF. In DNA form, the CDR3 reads TGTGCCAGTACTACCACGGGGGGGGCCAACGTCCTGACTTTC.

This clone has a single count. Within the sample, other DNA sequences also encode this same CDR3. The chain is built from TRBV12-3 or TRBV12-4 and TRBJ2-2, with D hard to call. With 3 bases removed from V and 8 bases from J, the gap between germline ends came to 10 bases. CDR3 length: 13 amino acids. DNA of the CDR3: TGTGCCAGCAGTTTGTCGCTTACAGGGGAGCTGTTTTTT. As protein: CASSLSLTGELFF.

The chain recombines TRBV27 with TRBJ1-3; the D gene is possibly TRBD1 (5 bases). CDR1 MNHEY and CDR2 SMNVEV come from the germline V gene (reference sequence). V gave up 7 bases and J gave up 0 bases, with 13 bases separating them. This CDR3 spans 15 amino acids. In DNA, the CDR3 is TGTGCCAGCAAACCTCTAGGGGTCTCTGGAAACACCATATATTTT. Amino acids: CASKPLGVSGNTIYF.

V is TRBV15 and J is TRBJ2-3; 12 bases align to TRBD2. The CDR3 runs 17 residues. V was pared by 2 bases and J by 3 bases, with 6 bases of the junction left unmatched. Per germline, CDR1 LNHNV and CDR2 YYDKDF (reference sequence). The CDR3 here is CATSRPSGGAGTDTQYF. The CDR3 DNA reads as TGTGCCACCAGCAGACCTAGCGGGGGGGCAGGGACAGATACGCAGTATTTT. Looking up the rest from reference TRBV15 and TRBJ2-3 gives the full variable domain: DAMVIQNPRYQVTQFGKPVTLSCSQTLNHNVMYWYQQKSSQAPKLLFHYYDKDFNNEADTPDNFQSRRPNTSFCFLDIRSPGLGDTAMYLCATSRPSGGAGTDTQYFGPGTRLTVL.

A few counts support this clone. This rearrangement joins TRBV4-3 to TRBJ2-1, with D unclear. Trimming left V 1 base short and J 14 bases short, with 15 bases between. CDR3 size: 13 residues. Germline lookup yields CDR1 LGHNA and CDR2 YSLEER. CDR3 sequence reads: CASSQALLQSKFF. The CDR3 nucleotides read TGCGCCAGCAGCCAAGCCCTCCTGCAGTCCAAGTTCTTC.

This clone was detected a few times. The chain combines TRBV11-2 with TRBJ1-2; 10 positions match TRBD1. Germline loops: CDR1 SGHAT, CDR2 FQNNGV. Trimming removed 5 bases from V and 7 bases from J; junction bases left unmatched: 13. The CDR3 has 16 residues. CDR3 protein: CASSARDRGLMGGYTF. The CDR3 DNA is TGTGCCAGCAGCGCCCGGGACAGGGGTTTGATGGGTGGCTACACCTTC.

The CDR3 is CASSLGQGLDEQYF. CDR3 nucleotides: TGCGCCAGCAGCCTGGGACAGGGTTTGGACGAGCAGTACTTC. V usage is TRBV5-1 and J usage is TRBJ2-7; TRBD1 aligns across 9 bases. There are 14 residues in the CDR3. V trimming: 4 bases; J trimming: 5 bases; junction bases outside the gene matches: 7. Germline V gene data show CDR1 as SGHRS and CDR2 as YFSETQ.

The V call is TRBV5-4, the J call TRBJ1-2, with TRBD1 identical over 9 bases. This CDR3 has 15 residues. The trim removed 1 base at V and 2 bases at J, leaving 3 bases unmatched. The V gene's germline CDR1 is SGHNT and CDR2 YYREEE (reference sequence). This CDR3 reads CASSLTGGPNYGYTF. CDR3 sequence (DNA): TGTGCCAGCAGCTTGACAGGGGGCCCCAACTATGGCTACACCTTC.

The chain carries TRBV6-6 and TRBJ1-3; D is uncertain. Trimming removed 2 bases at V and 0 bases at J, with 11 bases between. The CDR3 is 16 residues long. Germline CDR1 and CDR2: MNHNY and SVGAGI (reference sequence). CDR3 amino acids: CASSYGGLSSGNTIYF. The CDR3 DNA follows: TGTGCCAGCAGTTACGGAGGACTTAGCTCTGGAAACACCATATATTTT.

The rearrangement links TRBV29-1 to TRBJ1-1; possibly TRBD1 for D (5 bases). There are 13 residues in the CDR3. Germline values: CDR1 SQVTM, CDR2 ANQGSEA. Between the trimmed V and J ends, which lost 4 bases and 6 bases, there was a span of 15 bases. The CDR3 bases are TGCAGCGTTGGGCCCGACAGTTTACCTGAAGCTTTCTTT. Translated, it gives CSVGPDSLPEAFF.

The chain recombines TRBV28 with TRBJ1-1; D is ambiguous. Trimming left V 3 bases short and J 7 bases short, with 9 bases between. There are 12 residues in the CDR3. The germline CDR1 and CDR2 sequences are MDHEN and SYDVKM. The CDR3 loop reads CASSFHRNEAFF. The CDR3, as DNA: TGTGCCAGCAGTTTTCATAGAAATGAAGCTTTCTTT.

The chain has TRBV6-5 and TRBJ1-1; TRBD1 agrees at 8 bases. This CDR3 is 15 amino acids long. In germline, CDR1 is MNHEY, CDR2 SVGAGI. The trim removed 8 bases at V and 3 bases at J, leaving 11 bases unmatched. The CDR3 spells CASLDRGQGDTEAFF. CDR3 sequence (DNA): TGTGCCAGCCTCGACAGGGGTCAGGGGGACACTGAAGCTTTCTTT.

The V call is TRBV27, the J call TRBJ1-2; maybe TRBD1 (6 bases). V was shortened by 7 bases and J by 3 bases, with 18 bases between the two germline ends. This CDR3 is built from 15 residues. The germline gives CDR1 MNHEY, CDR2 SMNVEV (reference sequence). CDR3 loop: CASISLQGPHYGYTF. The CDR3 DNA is TGTGCCAGCATTAGCCTCCAGGGGCCCCACTATGGCTACACCTTC.

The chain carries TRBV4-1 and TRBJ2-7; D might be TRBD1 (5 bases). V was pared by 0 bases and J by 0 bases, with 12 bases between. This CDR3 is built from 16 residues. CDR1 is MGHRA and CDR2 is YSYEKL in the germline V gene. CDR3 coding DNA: TGCGCCAGCAGCCAAGATAGGGTCGGACACTCCTACGAGCAGTACTTC. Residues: CASSQDRVGHSYEQYF.

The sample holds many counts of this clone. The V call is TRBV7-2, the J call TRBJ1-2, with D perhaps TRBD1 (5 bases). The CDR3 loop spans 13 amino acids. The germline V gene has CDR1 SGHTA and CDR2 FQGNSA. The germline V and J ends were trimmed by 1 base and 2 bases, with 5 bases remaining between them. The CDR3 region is CASSLGQNYGYTF. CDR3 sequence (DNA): TGTGCCAGCAGCTTAGGACAGAACTATGGCTACACCTTC.

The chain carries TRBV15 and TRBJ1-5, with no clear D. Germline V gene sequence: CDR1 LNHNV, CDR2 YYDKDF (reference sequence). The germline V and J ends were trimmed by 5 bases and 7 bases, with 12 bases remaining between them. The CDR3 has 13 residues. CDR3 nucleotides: TGTGCCACCAGCTTAGATTCATTACAGCCCCAGCATTTT. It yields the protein CATSLDSLQPQHF.

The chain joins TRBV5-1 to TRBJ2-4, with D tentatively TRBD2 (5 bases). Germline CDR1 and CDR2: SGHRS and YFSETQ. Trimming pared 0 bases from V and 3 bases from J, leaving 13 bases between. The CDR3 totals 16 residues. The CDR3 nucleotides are TGCGCCAGCAGCTTGGGTAGGACTCAGGACAAAAACATTCAGTACTTC. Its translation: CASSLGRTQDKNIQYF.